The next 20 T cell receptor beta chains were all read from a single sample in a study of Graves' ophthalmopathy and Graves' hyperthyroidism. The authors amplified TCR beta CDR3 regions from RNA transcripts. An initial RT-PCR round employing HTBI primers preceded a second-round multiplex PCR. TCRdb fed the multiplex PCR reads into MiXCR, producing one record per CDR3 protein. Of about 480,000 distinct CDR3 sequences listed, under 15% are singletons. The source material was blood. These receptor sequences come from a woman younger than 45 with Graves' ophthalmopathy.

In this sample, this clonotype turned up many times. This chain uses TRBV12-3 or TRBV12-4 with TRBJ1-5, with D uncertain. The CDR3 length is 14 residues. V dropped 7 bases and J dropped 0 bases, with 10 bases sitting between them. This CDR3 is CASKPKASNQPQHF. In nucleotides, the CDR3 is TGTGCCAGCAAGCCGAAGGCTAGCAATCAGCCCCAGCATTTT.

This clonotype was counted at least ten times. This chain uses TRBV6-5 with TRBJ2-7; D is uncertain. Trimming stripped 5 bases from V and 7 bases from J, with 12 bases between. CDR3 length: 12 amino acids. Germline V gene lookup returns CDR1 MNHEY and CDR2 SVGAGI. The CDR3 DNA sequence: TGTGCCAGCAGTGAATCGAGTGGTGAGCAGTACTTC. It encodes CASSESSGEQYF.

The sample holds many counts of this clonotype. This chain links TRBV4-1 with TRBJ2-7; 14 bases agree with TRBD2. From germline, CDR1 is MGHRA and CDR2 YSYEKL. The ends lost 1 base at V and 3 bases at J; junction bases unmatched: 14. The CDR3 runs to 20 residues. This CDR3 reads CASSQGRQDGLAGGVYEQYF. CDR3 sequence (DNA): TGCGCCAGCAGCCAAGGTAGACAGGACGGACTAGCGGGAGGTGTCTACGAGCAGTACTTC.

There are many counts of this clonotype. The V and J genes are TRBV6-1 and TRBJ2-7; TRBD1 matches 10 bases. This CDR3 region has 14 residues. V shed 7 bases, J shed 2 bases, and the junction held 5 bases outside the gene matches. Germline-derived CDR1 and CDR2 are MNHNS and SASEGT. CDR3 DNA sequence: TGTGCCAGCAACCTCGGGACAGGGGCCTACGAGCAGTACTTC. It translates to CASNLGTGAYEQYF.

This clonotype was seen more than once but under ten times. This chain uses TRBV5-1 with TRBJ2-7; D gene uncertain. CDR1 is SGHRS, CDR2 YFSETQ, per germline. The CDR3 extends over 15 amino acids. The germline V and J ends were trimmed by 4 bases and 2 bases, with 16 bases remaining between them. This CDR3 is CASSRGPPMAYEQYF. CDR3 sequence (DNA): TGCGCCAGCAGCCGAGGACCACCTATGGCCTACGAGCAGTACTTC.

This chain connects TRBV11-2 to TRBJ1-1; TRBD1 matches 7 bases. This CDR3 region has 15 residues. CDR1 is SGHAT and CDR2 is FQNNGV in the germline V gene. The V and J ends lost 3 bases and 0 bases, in that order; junction bases with no gene match: 4. CDR3 in DNA: TGTGCCAGCAGCTTTCCGGGACAGATGAACACTGAAGCTTTCTTT. It codes for CASSFPGQMNTEAFF.

The genes are TRBV30 and TRBJ2-7; 7 bases align to TRBD2. The V gene end was trimmed by 3 bases and the J gene end by 3 bases; junction bases not matched to a gene: 8. CDR1 is GTSNPN, CDR2 SVGIG, per germline (reference sequence). This CDR3 spans 14 amino acids. CDR3 nucleotides: TGTGCCTGGAGAACTAGCGCTCCGATCTACGAGCAGTACTTC. Residues: CAWRTSAPIYEQYF.

Many counts were recorded for this clonotype. The gene calls are TRBV28 and TRBJ2-6, with TRBD1 identical over 7 bases. Germline V gives CDR1 MDHEN, CDR2 SYDVKM. CDR3 length: 18 residues. V lost 4 bases and J lost 1; bases outside the gene matches: 10. The DNA for the CDR3 is TGTGCCAGCAGTTCCACACAGGGGAAGAGGTCTGGGGCCAACGTCCTGACTTTC. Translation: CASSSTQGKRSGANVLTF.

The V call is TRBV9, the J call TRBJ2-5; 9 bases line up with TRBD2. The CDR3 totals 15 residues. Germline values: CDR1 SGDLS, CDR2 YYNGEE. J gave up 4 bases and V 3 bases, and 7 bases lay outside the gene matches. The CDR3 DNA follows: TGTGCCAGCAGCGCTTCCGGGACTAGCCGAGAGACCCAGTACTTC. Encoded protein: CASSASGTSRETQYF.

This clonotype was recorded many times. V and J are TRBV28 and TRBJ1-2; 8 bases map to TRBD1. This CDR3 spans 15 amino acids. Trimming took 6 bases from V and 8 from J; bases not matched to a gene: 14. Germline lookup yields CDR1 MDHEN and CDR2 SYDVKM. CDR3 sequence (DNA): TGTGCCAGCAGGACTTCAGCGGACAGGGCGAAGGGCTACACCTTC. Translated: CASRTSADRAKGYTF.

This clonotype was detected ten times or more. This rearrangement joins TRBV20-1 to TRBJ2-7; 11 bases are a match to TRBD2. This CDR3 spans 12 amino acids. The trim removed 6 bases at V and 12 bases at J, leaving 10 bases unmatched. Germline V gives CDR1 DFQATT, CDR2 SNEGSKA (reference sequence). The CDR3: CSARNSGRASYF. CDR3 nucleotides: TGCAGTGCCAGAAATAGCGGGAGGGCCTCGTACTTC.

As to this clonotype: The junction and the germline gene differ at one end; a read error may be behind it. This chain connects TRBV6-5 to TRBJ1-2, with D tentatively TRBD1 (5 bases). There are 13 residues in the CDR3. The germline CDR1 and CDR2 sequences are MNHEY and SVGAGI. CDR3 in DNA: TGTGCTAGCAGTTACATACAGGCAAGTGGCTACACCTTC. Its translation is CASSYIQASGYTF.

V is TRBV6-4 and J is TRBJ2-7; 7 nucleotides align to TRBD1. Germline CDR1 MRHNA, CDR2 SNTAGT. This CDR3 spans 12 amino acids. With 4 bases clipped from V and 7 bases from J, the junction kept 4 bases outside the gene matches. The DNA for the CDR3 is TGTGCCAGCAGTGGAGGGGGCGGGGAGCAGTACTTC. It translates to CASSGGGGEQYF.

This clonotype was observed many times. The gene calls are TRBV28 and TRBJ2-7, with D perhaps being TRBD1 or TRBD2 (5 bases each). The length of the CDR3 is 15 residues. Per the germline V gene, CDR1 is MDHEN and CDR2 is SYDVKM. Trimming removed 4 bases at V and 4 bases at J, with 17 bases between. This CDR3 is CASSSGTLKGYEQYF. The CDR3 DNA reads TGTGCCAGCAGTTCAGGGACCCTCAAGGGGTACGAGCAGTACTTC.

This clonotype showed up many times. The chain has TRBV3-1 and TRBJ1-6; 9 bases agree with TRBD1. Germline V gene data show CDR1 as LGHDT and CDR2 as YNNKEL (reference sequence). V shed 6 bases, J shed 9 bases, and the junction held 9 bases outside the gene matches. This CDR3 region has 15 residues. CDR3 amino acids: CASRQRDRVGSPLHF. In DNA form, the CDR3 reads TGTGCCAGCAGGCAACGGGACAGGGTTGGTTCACCCCTCCACTTT.

This clonotype occurred many times. The rearrangement uses TRBV11-2 and TRBJ2-7; 9 bases are shared with TRBD1. The CDR3 consists of 17 residues. V lost 5 bases, J lost 2 bases, and 13 bases stayed unmatched. Germline CDR1 reads SGHAT; CDR2 reads FQNNGV. CDR3 in amino acids: CASSGVPTGTGTYEQYF. The CDR3 DNA reads TGTGCCAGCAGCGGAGTACCGACCGGGACAGGGACCTACGAGCAGTACTTC.

The J gene is TRBJ2-7, the V gene TRBV7-2; D is undetermined. V dropped 8 bases and J dropped 5 bases, with 13 bases sitting between them. The CDR3 has 12 residues. From germline, CDR1 is SGHTA and CDR2 FQGNSA. In DNA, the CDR3 is TGTGCCAGCGAAGGGAACGAGGACGAGCAGTACTTC. Protein product: CASEGNEDEQYF.

This clonotype was seen repeatedly, ten times or more. The chain combines TRBV7-9 with TRBJ2-7; TRBD2 aligns across 10 bases. With 5 bases clipped from V and 3 bases from J, the junction kept 7 bases outside the gene matches. This CDR3 is built from 15 residues. Germline loops: CDR1 SEHNR, CDR2 FQNEAQ (reference sequence). The CDR3 region is CASSPWTSGLYEQYF. The CDR3, as DNA: TGTGCCAGCAGCCCCTGGACTAGCGGACTCTACGAGCAGTACTTC.

This clonotype was recorded a few times. This sequence joins TRBV12-3 or TRBV12-4 and TRBJ2-2; D call uncertain. V was shortened by 5 bases and J by 5 bases, with 15 bases between the two germline ends. The CDR3 runs to 15 residues. CDR3 DNA sequence: TGTGCCAGCAGTATAAGCTCCGAAGGGACCGGGGAGCTGTTTTTT. As protein: CASSISSEGTGELFF.

This clonotype was detected many times. V is TRBV6-2 or TRBV6-3 and J is TRBJ1-5, with 7 bases that match TRBD1. V lost 3 bases and J lost 0; bases outside the gene matches: 5. This CDR3 has 16 residues. Germline assignment: CDR1 MNHEY and CDR2 SVGEGT. CDR3 bases: TGTGCCAGCAGTTATGGACAGGCGGTTAGCAATCAGCCCCAGCATTTT. Encoded protein: CASSYGQAVSNQPQHF.